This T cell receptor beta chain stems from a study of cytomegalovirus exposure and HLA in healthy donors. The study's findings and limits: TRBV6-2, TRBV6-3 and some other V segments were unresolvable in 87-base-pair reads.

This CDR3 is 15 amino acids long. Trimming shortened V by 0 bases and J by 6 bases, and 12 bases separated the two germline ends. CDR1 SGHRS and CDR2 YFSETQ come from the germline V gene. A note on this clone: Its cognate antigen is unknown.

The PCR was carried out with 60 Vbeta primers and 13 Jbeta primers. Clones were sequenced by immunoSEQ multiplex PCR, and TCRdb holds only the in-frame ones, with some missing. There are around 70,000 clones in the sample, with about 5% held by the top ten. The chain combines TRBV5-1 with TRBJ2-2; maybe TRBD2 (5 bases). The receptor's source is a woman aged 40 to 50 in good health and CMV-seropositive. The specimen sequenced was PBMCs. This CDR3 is CASSLDISDSGELFF. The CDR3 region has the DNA TGCGCCAGCAGCTTGGATATTAGCGACTCCGGGGAGCTGTTTTTT.